This record covers a single TCR beta chain. Its antigen remains unidentified. Trimming removed 8 bases from V and 4 bases from J, with 16 bases in between. Germline-derived CDR1 and CDR2 are LNHDA and SQIVND (reference sequence). CDR3 length: 14 amino acids. These data originate in a study of CD8+CD57+ T cells in acquired aplastic anemia. Study at large: Sorted CD4+ and CD8+ cells gave an average of around 3.1 ug of DNA. Healthy donors gave 10 million or so reads on average for CD4+ cells.

The template for TCR beta VDJ and CDR3 sequence profiling was genomic DNA. TCRdb redid the calling of the reads with MiXCR, one entry per CDR3 protein. The profile shows under 40,000 distinct CDR3 sequences, 76% of them singletons. Study-level results: About 29 CD8+ CDR3 sequences occurred in both the patients and the controls.

This TCR derives from a human donor in good health, serving as a control. The chain joins TRBV19 to TRBJ2-3; tentatively, D is TRBD1 (6 bases). Sequences were obtained from sorted CD4+, CD8+, or CD8+CD57+ T cells (not recorded which) from PBMCs. CDR3 in DNA: TGTGCCAGTTCCACAGGGTTTTGGGCAGATACGCAGTATTTT. This codes for CASSTGFWADTQYF.